The 10 T cell receptor beta chains below were found in one sample sequenced in a study of response to subunit inactivated influenza vaccine. TCRdb processed the RT-PCR reads anew with MiXCR; each CDR3 protein has one entry. The data show about 500,000 distinct CDR3 sequences, about 7.2% seen once. The material sequenced was PBMCs from blood, taken around 25 months after vaccination. The origin of the receptors is a man between 50 and 75 years old who received an inactivated influenza vaccine.

This clonotype appeared many times. The chain links TRBV20-1 to TRBJ2-3, with TRBD2 identical over 10 bases. From germline, CDR1 is DFQATT and CDR2 SNEGSKA (reference sequence). Losses at the gene ends were 0 bases for V and 7 bases for J; bases not matched to a gene: 7. There are 15 residues in the CDR3. The CDR3 region is CSARDRGLALHTQYF. In DNA, the CDR3 is TGCAGTGCTAGAGATCGGGGACTAGCGCTGCATACGCAGTATTTT.

This clonotype has only a few counts. The rearrangement joins TRBV7-9 to TRBJ2-1, with 11 positions matching TRBD2. Germline CDR1 is SEHNR and CDR2 is FQNEAQ (reference sequence). After removal of 2 bases from V and 15 bases from J, the junction contained 15 bases not matched to a gene. The CDR3 contains 16 residues. The CDR3 DNA reads TGTGCCAGCAGCTTACGCCCCCTAGCGGGAGGCTTTGAACGGTTCTTC. This sequence encodes CASSLRPLAGGFERFF.

The chain recombines TRBV7-8 with TRBJ1-1; 8 bases match TRBD1. The trim removed 1 base at V and 0 bases at J, leaving 4 bases unmatched. Per the germline V gene, CDR1 is SGHVS and CDR2 is FQNEAQ. This CDR3 comprises 16 residues. CDR3 bases: TGTGCCAGCAGCTTAGGGCCAGGGGGCGTGAACACTGAAGCTTTCTTT. Translation: CASSLGPGGVNTEAFF.

This clonotype was counted only a few times. The rearrangement links TRBV5-1 to TRBJ2-7, with 9 bases identical to TRBD1. Per germline, CDR1 SGHRS and CDR2 YFSETQ. The length of the CDR3 is 15 residues. V lost 4 bases and J lost 5; bases outside the gene matches: 10. The CDR3 DNA reads TGCGCCAGCAGCCTTTCCGGGACAGGGACCCACGAGCAGTACTTC. Translated: CASSLSGTGTHEQYF.

This clonotype was counted ten times or more. This chain joins TRBV5-1 and TRBJ2-3; 9 bases map to TRBD1. The CDR3 covers 14 residues. Germline lookup yields CDR1 SGHRS and CDR2 YFSETQ. The trim removed 4 bases at V and 6 bases at J, leaving 6 bases unmatched. The CDR3 sequence is CASSLQGATDTQYF. The CDR3 nucleotides read TGCGCCAGCAGCCTACAGGGGGCTACCGATACGCAGTATTTT.

This clonotype was counted at least ten times. V gene TRBV12-3 or TRBV12-4 combines with J gene TRBJ2-3; the D gene is possibly TRBD2 (6 bases). There are 15 residues in the CDR3. V was pared by 6 bases and J by 2 bases, with 15 bases between. The CDR3 region is CASSLSGGTTDTQYF. The CDR3 nucleotides read TGTGCCAGCAGCCTCTCCGGGGGAACCACAGATACGCAGTATTTT.

This clonotype appeared a few times. The chain recombines TRBV29-1 with TRBJ2-1; 7 bases match TRBD1. The junction had 6 bases not matched to a gene; V was cut back by 6 bases and J by 7 bases. The germline gives CDR1 SQVTM, CDR2 ANQGSEA. This CDR3 has 12 amino acids. CDR3 nucleotide sequence: TGCAGCGTAGGAATCAGGGGGAATGAGCAGTTCTTC. This translates into CSVGIRGNEQFF.

This clonotype was counted only a few times. This chain uses TRBV10-3 with TRBJ1-4, with no clear D. Germline V gene lookup returns CDR1 ENHRY and CDR2 SYGVKD. This CDR3 spans 13 amino acids. V was shortened by 4 bases and J by 0 bases, with 3 bases between the two germline ends. CDR3 loop: CAISVSTNEKLFF. The CDR3 region has the DNA TGTGCCATCAGTGTCTCAACTAATGAAAAACTGTTTTTT.

This clonotype was detected ten times or more. DNA of the CDR3: TGTGCCAGCAGCCAAGAAGGGGGGACGGCGGACGAGCAGTACTTC. Its protein product is CASSQEGGTADEQYF. The V call is TRBV4-2, the J call TRBJ2-7, with D perhaps matching TRBD1 or TRBD2 (6 bases each). Trimming stripped 0 bases from V and 5 bases from J, with 14 bases between. CDR1 and CDR2 from the germline V gene are LGHNA and YNFKEQ. CDR3 length: 15 amino acids.

Ten or more counts support this clonotype. V gene TRBV5-1 combines with J gene TRBJ2-7, with D maybe TRBD1 (5 bases). Germline V gives CDR1 SGHRS, CDR2 YFSETQ. V shed 0 bases and J shed 4 bases, with 14 bases lying between them. CDR3 length: 15 amino acids. The CDR3: CASSLVQGPGYEQYF. CDR3 nucleotide sequence: TGCGCCAGCAGCTTGGTCCAGGGCCCAGGGTACGAGCAGTACTTC. Full variable domain (rest looked up from reference TRBV5-1 and TRBJ2-7): KAGVTQTPRYLIKTRGQQVTLSCSPISGHRSVSWYQQTPGQGLQFLFEYFSETQRNKGNFPGRFSGRQFSNSRSEMNVSTLELGDSALYLCASSLVQGPGYEQYFGPGTRLTVT.